This T cell receptor beta chain is from a study of long-term antiretroviral therapy in people with HIV. About the study: About a decade before 2015, the earliest samples were taken when ART was typically delayed.

At survey level, the immunoSEQ assay was run in its v3.0 version. Sequencing used immunoSEQ multiplex PCR; TCRdb keeps in-frame clones, though not all of them. The top ten clones hold approximately 15% of a sample with about 27,000 clones, 82% of them seen once. Every specimen provided 1-10 million cryopreserved PBMC before DNA extraction took place. The sequence derives from a man in his forties or fifties with HIV. The sample consisted of unsorted PBMCs, taken 2.9 years after starting antiretroviral therapy.

The chain's CDR3 is CASSITDSNTGELFF. The CDR3 region has the DNA TGCGCCAGCAGCATAACAGACAGCAACACCGGGGAGCTGTTTTTT. The V call is TRBV5-1, the J call TRBJ2-2, with D possibly TRBD1 on 5 matching bases. The CDR3 covers 15 residues. The V end was cut by 4 bases, the J end by 2 bases, with 12 bases between. Germline V gene lookup returns CDR1 SGHRS and CDR2 YFSETQ.